Reported below is one T cell receptor (beta chain). The sample originates from a study of blood T cell repertoires in COVID-19. Study-level background: PBMCs, B-cell-depleted T cells, or T cells were the source of the cDNA or gDNA that made up the material.

Only in-frame clones appear in the TCRdb table, and some are missing; sequencing was by immunoSEQ multiplex PCR. The sample has about 280,000 clones; 85% are singletons. Between the trimmed V and J ends, which lost 1 base and 2 bases, there was a span of 12 bases. CDR1 MGHRA and CDR2 YSYEKL come from the germline V gene. The CDR3 covers 16 residues. The chain links TRBV4-1 to TRBJ1-5, with a possible D match to TRBD1 (5 bases). This clonotype was sampled from a woman aged 45 to 65 who had recovered from COVID-19. Sequencing input: PBMCs or T cells enriched from blood (not recorded which). CDR3 coding DNA: TGCGCCAGCAGCCAAGTTCAGGGACTGCGCAATCAGCCCCAGCATTTT. Its translation is CASSQVQGLRNQPQHF.